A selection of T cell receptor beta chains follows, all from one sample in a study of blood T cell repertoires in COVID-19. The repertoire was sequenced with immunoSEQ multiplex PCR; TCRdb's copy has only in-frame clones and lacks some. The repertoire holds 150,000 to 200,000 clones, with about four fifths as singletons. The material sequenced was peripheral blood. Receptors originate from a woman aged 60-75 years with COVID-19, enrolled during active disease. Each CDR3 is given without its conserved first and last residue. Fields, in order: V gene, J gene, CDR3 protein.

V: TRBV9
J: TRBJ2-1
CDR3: ASSANRDRATEQF

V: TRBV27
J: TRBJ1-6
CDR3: ASSSTTGVYNSPLH

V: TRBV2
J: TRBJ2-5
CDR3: ASSEYRVPETQY

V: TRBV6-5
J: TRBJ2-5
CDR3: ASRNFLTGGETQY

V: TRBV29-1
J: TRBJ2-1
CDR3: SVGHTADNEQF

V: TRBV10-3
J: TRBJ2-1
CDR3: AISEAQGTEQF

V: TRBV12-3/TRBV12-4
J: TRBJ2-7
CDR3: ASRKQGAKQY

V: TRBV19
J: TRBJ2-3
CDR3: ASSISVAPISTDTQY

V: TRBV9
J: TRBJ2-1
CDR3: ASSILAGGLKEQF

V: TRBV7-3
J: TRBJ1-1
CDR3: ASSQEGRNTEAF

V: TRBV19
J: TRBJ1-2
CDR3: ASSIHNYGYT

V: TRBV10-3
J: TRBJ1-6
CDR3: AARGWQNSPLH

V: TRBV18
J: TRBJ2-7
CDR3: ASSPAGLAGAEQY

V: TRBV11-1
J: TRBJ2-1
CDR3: ASSLVIRGRDNEQF

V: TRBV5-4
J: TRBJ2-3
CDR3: ASSPPGGGGTDTQY

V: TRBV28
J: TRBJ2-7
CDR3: ASSSSTSNEQY

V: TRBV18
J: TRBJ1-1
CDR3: ASSPLTTGDSNTEAF

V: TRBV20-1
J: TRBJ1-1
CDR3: SAWTGVEAF

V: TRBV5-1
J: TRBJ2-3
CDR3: ASSLQGSDTQY

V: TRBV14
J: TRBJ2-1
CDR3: ASSQGGRAWYNEQF

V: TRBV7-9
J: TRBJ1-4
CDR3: ASTFGQGRGNEKLF

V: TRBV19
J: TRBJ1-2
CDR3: ASNHLPGLSSRSRYT

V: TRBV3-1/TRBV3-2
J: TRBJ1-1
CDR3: ASSQHREAF

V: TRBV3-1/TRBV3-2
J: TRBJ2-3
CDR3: ASRRGNTDTQY

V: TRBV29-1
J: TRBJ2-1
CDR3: SVASYNEQF

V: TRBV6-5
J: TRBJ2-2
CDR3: ASSSPPGRGELF

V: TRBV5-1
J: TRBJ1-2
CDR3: ASSLDVSGGGYGYGYT

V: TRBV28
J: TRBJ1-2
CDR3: ASSSPWTGNYGYT

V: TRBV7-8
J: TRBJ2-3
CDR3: ASSLAASGMYTQY

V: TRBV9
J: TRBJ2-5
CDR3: ASSSSAGETQY

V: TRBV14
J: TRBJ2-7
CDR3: ASRAGTGYEQY

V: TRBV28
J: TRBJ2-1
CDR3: ASRSSGGTTLSYNEQF